This TCR beta chain was documented in a study of T-cell memory formation after mild COVID-19. Points on this clonotype: Its target is not known.

After 5'RACE with constant-segment primers, TCR alpha and TCR beta cDNA libraries carrying sample barcodes and UMIs were obtained. One entry per CDR3 protein, called by TCRdb with MiXCR from the 5' RACE reads. The sample shows hundreds of thousands of distinct CDR3 sequences, 18% of them seen only once. Study-wide points: A balance of CD4 and CD8 characterized clones contracting day 15 to 85, whereas later expanders leaned CD4+.

Sequenced sample: PBMCs or a T cell subset sorted from them (not recorded which). This TCR derives from an adult woman who had mild COVID-19 (a few samples of this study predate the infection). Cell type and time point are not known.

CDR3 bases: TGTGCCAGTAGTGCCGGGACAGGGCCGAGGAGTGGCTACACCTTC. It codes for CASSAGTGPRSGYTF. The V gene is TRBV19, the J gene TRBJ1-2; 9 bases map to TRBD1. Germline V lookup: CDR1 LNHDA, CDR2 SQIVND (reference sequence). The CDR3 is 15 residues long. V was pared by 5 bases and J by 7 bases, with 11 bases of the junction left unmatched.